These T cell receptor beta chains were read from a single sample in a study of T cells after yellow fever vaccination. TCRdb called the 5' RACE reads again in MiXCR, with one record for every CDR3 protein. The sample records around 180,000 distinct CDR3 sequences, approximately 6.2% being singletons. The sequencing here drew on CD4+ T cells sorted from PBMCs, taken on the day of the first yellow fever vaccination. These receptors all come from a man in his late teens or twenties who received the YFV17D yellow fever vaccine. CDR3s include the opening cysteine and the closing phenylalanine or tryptophan. The D gene is left open where the match is weak. A clone size is listed for some rows: how often the clone was seen (once, few, many), or a class if it is expanded.

J gene | clone size | D gene | V gene | CDR3 DNA | CDR3 protein
TRBJ2-3 | many | TRBD2 | TRBV12-3/TRBV12-4 | TGTGCCAGCAGGCGGGGGGGCCCCACGGATACGCAGTATTTT | CASRRGGPTDTQYF
TRBJ1-6 | NA | NA | TRBV7-2 | TGTGCCAGCGGTTCATCACGGGTTTCACCCCTCCACTTT | CASGSSRVSPLHF
TRBJ1-2 | NA | TRBD1 | TRBV7-8 | TGTGCCAGCAGCTTAGAACAGGGGATAGTCTATGGCTACACCTTC | CASSLEQGIVYGYTF
TRBJ2-3 | few | TRBD1 | TRBV20-1 | TGCAGTGCTCGATACAGGGGGTTCCCAGATACGCAGTATTTT | CSARYRGFPDTQYF
TRBJ2-1 | NA | TRBD2 | TRBV29-1 | TGCAGCGCCGGGGGACTAGCGGGGCACAGGGCCTACAATGAGCAGTTCTTC | CSAGGLAGHRAYNEQFF
TRBJ2-5 | many | NA | TRBV7-2 | TGTGCCAGCAGCCTTGATCGGGGGACCCAGTACTTC | CASSLDRGTQYF
TRBJ1-5 | many | NA | TRBV18 | TGTGCCAGCTCACAGGCGCGGGGTAATCAGCCCCAGCATTTT | CASSQARGNQPQHF
TRBJ1-6 | NA | NA | TRBV6-5 | TGTGCCAGCAGTTTGGGTTACGGAAATTCACCCCTCCACTTT | CASSLGYGNSPLHF
TRBJ2-3 | many | NA | TRBV7-8 | TGTGCCAGCAGCCTTTGGGGGACGGGCACAGATACGCAGTATTTT | CASSLWGTGTDTQYF
TRBJ2-3 | NA | TRBD1 | TRBV12-3/TRBV12-4 | TGTGCCAGCAGTGGGACAGGGGTGGGACCAGATACGCAGTATTTT | CASSGTGVGPDTQYF
TRBJ2-3 | few | NA | TRBV24-1 | TGTGCCACCAGTGACCTACGCACAGATACGCAGTATTTT | CATSDLRTDTQYF
TRBJ1-1 | NA | NA | TRBV6-5 | TGTGCCAGCAGGACCGCCGCGGGCACTGAAGCTTTCTTT | CASRTAAGTEAFF
TRBJ2-5 | few | NA | TRBV5-1 | TGCGCCAGCAGCCGGCAGGGGGAGACCCAGTACTTC | CASSRQGETQYF
TRBJ2-6 | few | NA | TRBV6-5 | TGTGCCAGCAGTTACCGACCAGGGAGGTCCTCGGGGGCCAACGTCCTGACTTTC | CASSYRPGRSSGANVLTF
TRBJ1-1 | NA | TRBD1 | TRBV20-1 | TGCAGTGCTAGCATCAGGGGGATGAACACTGAAGCTTTCTTT | CSASIRGMNTEAFF
TRBJ2-3 | many | TRBD2 | TRBV4-1 | TGCGCCAGCCGACTAGCGGGGGATACGCAGTATTTT | CASRLAGDTQYF
TRBJ1-1 | many | NA | TRBV12-3/TRBV12-4 | TGTGCCAGCAGTTTGGCTCAGGAAGCTTTCTTT | CASSLAQEAFF
TRBJ2-2 | many | NA | TRBV7-6 | TGTGCCAGCAGTCTTCAAGGGGGGCGAAGGAACACCGGGGAGCTGTTTTTT | CASSLQGGRRNTGELFF
TRBJ2-1 | NA | TRBD2 | TRBV7-2 | TGTGCCAGCAGCCCCCGGACTAGCTCAGGGGAGCAGTTCTTC | CASSPRTSSGEQFF
TRBJ2-7 | few | NA | TRBV12-3/TRBV12-4 | TGTGCCAGCAGTCCCGGGCGGACATCCTACGAGCAGTACTTC | CASSPGRTSYEQYF
TRBJ1-5 | few | NA | TRBV10-3 | TGTGCCATCAGTTCAGGGGGCAATCAGCCCCAGCATTTT | CAISSGGNQPQHF
TRBJ1-1 | many | NA | TRBV7-9 | TGTGCCAGCAGCTTACCTGGACAGCCGAACACTGAAGCTTTCTTT | CASSLPGQPNTEAFF
TRBJ2-5 | NA | NA | TRBV5-4 | TGTGCCAGCAGTGGTTTTTGGGAGGAGACCCAGTACTTC | CASSGFWEETQYF
TRBJ2-2 | NA | NA | TRBV7-3 | TGTGCCAGCAGCCCTGACAGGAGCACCGGGGAGCTGTTTTTT | CASSPDRSTGELFF
TRBJ2-1 | many | TRBD2 | TRBV4-1 | TGCGCCAGCAGCCACGGGAGACTAGCGGGGGGCAGGGATGAGCAGTTCTTC | CASSHGRLAGGRDEQFF
TRBJ2-5 | many | NA | TRBV5-1 | TGCGCCAGCAGCTTGTTTGGGGCCGGAGAGACCCAGTACTTC | CASSLFGAGETQYF
TRBJ2-3 | many | TRBD2 | TRBV7-9 | TGTGCCAGCACCCCCAAGGGGACTAACACAGATACGCAGTATTTT | CASTPKGTNTDTQYF
TRBJ1-3 | NA | TRBD1 | TRBV7-2 | TGTGCCAGCAGCTCGACAGGGTTTGGAAACACCATATATTTT | CASSSTGFGNTIYF
TRBJ1-2 | NA | NA | TRBV6-1 | TGTGCCAGCAGTGAAGAATACAGTCAAAACTTC | CASSEEYSQNF
TRBJ1-1 | many | NA | TRBV5-1 | TGCGCCAGCAGCTTGGTAGCAGGGGACACTGAAGCTTTCTTT | CASSLVAGDTEAFF
TRBJ2-5 | many | TRBD1 | TRBV5-4 | TGTGCCAGCAGTCCTCGGACAGGACAAGAGACCCAGTACTTC | CASSPRTGQETQYF
TRBJ2-2 | few | NA | TRBV19 | TGTGCCAGTAGGGGAGCAACTAACACCGGGGAGCTGTTTTTT | CASRGATNTGELFF
TRBJ2-7 | few | TRBD1 | TRBV6-2/TRBV6-3 | TGTGCCAGCAGTAACCGGGACAGGGGGCGTAGTATCCCCTACGAGCAGTACTTC | CASSNRDRGRSIPYEQYF
TRBJ2-1 | many | TRBD1 | TRBV7-9 | TGTGCCAGCAGCTGGAGAAGGGACAGGAGAATCAATGAGCAGTTCTTC | CASSWRRDRRINEQFF
TRBJ1-4 | few | TRBD1 | TRBV6-1 | TGTGCCAGCAGACGTCAGGGGGCAACTAATGAAAAACTGTTTTTT | CASRRQGATNEKLFF
TRBJ2-7 | NA | TRBD1 | TRBV7-6 | TGTGCCAGCAGCTTGCCCGGGGCAGGGGGCCCCTACGAGCAGTACTTC | CASSLPGAGGPYEQYF
TRBJ1-5 | few | NA | TRBV19 | TGTGCCAGTAGTATTTTCCCAGCTCTCCTGCAGCCCCAGCATTTT | CASSIFPALLQPQHF